This T cell receptor (beta chain) is drawn from a study of CD8 T cells in ankylosing spondylitis. The study's findings and limits: CD8+ by phenotype, disease-linked clones were relatively rare in peripheral blood. A TCR beta motif of eight or nine highly homologous variants seemed to mark ankylosing spondylitis blood. It was reported that disease-linked clones were significantly enriched in matched ankylosing spondylitis synovial fluid.

TCRdb re-called the 5' RACE reads through MiXCR, storing one row per CDR3 protein. The data show about 140,000 distinct CDR3 sequences, 7% to 10% seen once. This clonotype was seen only a few times. Its specificity is not known. The ends were cut back, 4 bases at V and 0 bases at J, with 10 bases in the middle. CDR1 is MNHEY, CDR2 SVGAGI, per germline. The length of the CDR3 is 15 residues. The sequencing input was synovial fluid, either unsorted or a sorted T cell fraction (not recorded which). This clonotype was sampled from a male donor with ankylosing spondylitis. The genes are TRBV6-5 and TRBJ1-5; no reliable D call. CDR3 protein: CASSLDRFSNQPQHF. In nucleotides, the CDR3 is TGTGCCAGCAGTTTGGACCGCTTTAGCAATCAGCCCCAGCATTTT.